Below, 12 T cell receptor beta chains from the same sample are listed, as sequenced in a study of cytomegalovirus exposure and HLA in healthy donors. Sequencing was performed with immunoSEQ multiplex PCR; in TCRdb, only in-frame clones are kept and a portion is missing. The data hold 150,000 to 200,000 clones, with approximately 86% observed a single time. Input material: PBMCs. These receptors came from a man in his late teens or twenties in good health and CMV-seropositive.

The rearrangement joins TRBV9 to TRBJ2-7, with D perhaps TRBD1 (6 bases). V was cut by 4 bases and J by 7 bases, with 18 bases left in between. The germline CDR1 and CDR2 sequences are SGDLS and YYNGEE. There are 14 residues in the CDR3. DNA for the CDR3: TGTGCCAGCAGCCCTCGGACAGACTTGGGTGAGCAGTACTTC. This sequence encodes CASSPRTDLGEQYF.

The rearrangement uses TRBV4-2 and TRBJ2-1; tentative D call: TRBD2 (5 bases). Trimming pared 4 bases from V and 2 bases from J, leaving 9 bases between. The CDR3 has 14 amino acids. CDR1 is LGHNA, CDR2 YNFKEQ, per germline. CDR3: CASSPTGTYNEQFF. CDR3 DNA sequence: TGTGCCAGCAGCCCGACCGGGACCTACAATGAGCAGTTCTTC.

The chain carries TRBV7-9 and TRBJ2-7; maybe TRBD1 (5 bases). V was cut by 5 bases and J by 2 bases, with 10 bases left in between. Germline V CDR1 and CDR2: SEHNR, FQNEAQ (reference sequence). The CDR3 spans 13 residues. The CDR3 sequence: CASSPTGTYEQYF. CDR3 in DNA: TGTGCCAGCAGCCCTACAGGAACCTACGAGCAGTACTTC.

CDR3 DNA sequence: TGCGCCAGCAGCTTTTATAGCGGGAGGGCAGATACGCAGTATTTT. It yields the protein CASSFYSGRADTQYF. The chain combines TRBV5-1 with TRBJ2-3, with 11 bases matching TRBD2. J lost 4 bases, V lost 2 bases, and 3 bases had no gene match. Germline loops: CDR1 SGHRS, CDR2 YFSETQ. The CDR3 totals 15 residues.

J is TRBJ2-7 and V is TRBV28; 12 positions agree with TRBD1. There are 16 residues in the CDR3. Germline CDR1 and CDR2: MDHEN and SYDVKM. Trimming cost V 6 bases and J 6 bases; bases outside gene matches: 12. The CDR3 DNA reads as TGTGCCAGCAGCTCCGTATGGGGACAGGGGGCAGGCGAGCAGTACTTC. This codes for CASSSVWGQGAGEQYF. The full variable domain, rest sourced from reference TRBV28 and TRBJ2-7, is DVKVTQSSRYLVKRTGEKVFLECVQDMDHENMFWYRQDPGLGLRLIYFSYDVKMKEKGDIPEGYSVSREKKERFSLILESASTNQTSMYLCASSSVWGQGAGEQYFGPGTRLTVT.

This chain connects TRBV7-9 to TRBJ1-1, with TRBD1 identical over 9 bases. Germline CDR1 is SEHNR and CDR2 is FQNEAQ (reference sequence). The CDR3 length is 14 residues. J was trimmed by 4 bases and V by 4 bases; bases with no gene match: 4. CDR3 in amino acids: CASSSPTGGTEAFF. The CDR3, as DNA: TGTGCCAGCAGCTCCCCGACAGGGGGCACTGAAGCTTTCTTT.

The chain carries TRBV7-2 and TRBJ2-3, with D possibly TRBD1 on 5 matching bases. Trimming removed 5 bases from V and 9 bases from J, with 12 bases in between. Looked up from germline, CDR1 is SGHTA and CDR2 is FQGNSA. The CDR3 is made up of 12 amino acids. The CDR3 region has the DNA TGTGCCAGCAGCCTGACAGACCGGACGCAGTATTTT. This codes for CASSLTDRTQYF.

In DNA, the CDR3 is TGTGCCAGTAGTACCGAGACAGGGATGATGAACAATGAGCAGTTCTTC. Protein product: CASSTETGMMNNEQFF. This chain joins TRBV19 and TRBJ2-1; 7 bases line up with TRBD1. J lost 5 bases, V lost 4 bases, and 11 bases had no gene match. The germline V gene has CDR1 LNHDA and CDR2 SQIVND (reference sequence). The CDR3 contains 16 residues.

V gene TRBV18 combines with J gene TRBJ2-7, with D possibly being TRBD1 (6 bases). This CDR3 has 16 amino acids. V lost 0 bases to trimming and J lost 4 bases, with 16 bases between them. Per germline, CDR1 KGHSH and CDR2 LQKENI. CDR3 sequence (DNA): TGTGCCAGCTCACCACCTGGGGCCAGGGGTTTGTACGAGCAGTACTTC. This gives the protein CASSPPGARGLYEQYF. Full variable domain (rest looked up from reference TRBV18 and TRBJ2-7): NAGVMQNPRHLVRRRGQEARLRCSPMKGHSHVYWYRQLPEEGLKFMVYLQKENIIDESGMPKERFSAEFPKEGPSILRIQQVVRGDSAAYFCASSPPGARGLYEQYFGPGTRLTVT.

The rearrangement links TRBV27 to TRBJ1-2, with TRBD1 matching 8 bases. The V and J ends lost 4 bases and 7 bases, in that order; junction bases with no gene match: 14. Germline CDR1 is MNHEY and CDR2 is SMNVEV (reference sequence). This CDR3 has 16 residues. As DNA, the CDR3 is TGTGCCAGCAGTTGGTCCGGGACAGGAAAAAGCGGTGGCTACACCTTC. This encodes CASSWSGTGKSGGYTF.

The chain couples TRBV5-4 to TRBJ1-2; D gene ambiguous. The CDR3 is 14 residues long. The ends were cut back, 2 bases at V and 4 bases at J, with 12 bases in the middle. CDR1 is SGHNT, CDR2 YYREEE, per germline (reference sequence). For the CDR3, the DNA is TGTGCCAGCAGCTTTGGAGGGCCATTCTATGGCTACACCTTC. Its translation is CASSFGGPFYGYTF. Combining the CDR3 with reference TRBV5-4 and TRBJ1-2 gives the whole variable domain ETGVTQSPTHLIKTRGQQVTLRCSSQSGHNTVSWYQQALGQGPQFIFQYYREEENGRGNFPPRFSGLQFPNYSSELNVNALELDDSALYLCASSFGGPFYGYTFGSGTRLTVV.

The chain recombines TRBV2 with TRBJ1-1; 7 bases agree with TRBD1. The CDR3 spans 14 residues. Unmatched junction bases numbered 4, after V lost 1 base and J lost 5 bases. Germline V gene lookup returns CDR1 SNHLY and CDR2 FYNNEI. The CDR3 DNA sequence: TGTGCCAGCAGTGAAGTACAGGGGATGACTGAAGCTTTCTTT. Its protein is CASSEVQGMTEAFF.